This is a list of T cell receptor beta chains from one sample in a study of blood T cell repertoires in COVID-19. Profiled with immunoSEQ multiplex PCR; TCRdb holds only in-frame clones, not every one. This sample has 300,000 or so clones, with 65% to 85% found just once. The specimen sequenced was peripheral blood. The source of these receptors is a woman aged 50 to 60 with acute or convalescent COVID-19. CDR3s leave out the opening cysteine and the closing phenylalanine or tryptophan. Fields, in order: D gene, V gene, CDR3 protein. A D gene is named only where the DNA matches it firmly.

d_call: .
v_call: TRBV9
cdr3_aa: ASSVAGSHNEQF

d_call: .
v_call: TRBV2
cdr3_aa: AGGTANTEAF

d_call: TRBD1
v_call: TRBV19
cdr3_aa: ASSPPQGAGTGELF

d_call: .
v_call: TRBV14
cdr3_aa: ASSRRGTGDIQY

d_call: .
v_call: TRBV24-1
cdr3_aa: ATSDPRGNYGYT

d_call: TRBD1
v_call: TRBV5-1
cdr3_aa: ASSTGQGRMNTEAF

d_call: TRBD1
v_call: TRBV7-3
cdr3_aa: ASSLDRDAEAF

d_call: .
v_call: TRBV27
cdr3_aa: ASHDTYTEAF

d_call: TRBD2
v_call: TRBV2
cdr3_aa: ASNPTSGENTGELF

d_call: .
v_call: TRBV19
cdr3_aa: ASSIGLAGKRNEQF

d_call: .
v_call: TRBV4-1
cdr3_aa: ASSQTFPGYNEQF

d_call: TRBD1
v_call: TRBV28
cdr3_aa: ASSFLRTGGNEKLF

d_call: .
v_call: TRBV2
cdr3_aa: ASTKMEGLNTEAF

d_call: .
v_call: TRBV4-1
cdr3_aa: ASSQSGLGQTQY

d_call: TRBD1
v_call: TRBV11-1
cdr3_aa: ASSLVRTGMYEQY

d_call: .
v_call: TRBV6-1
cdr3_aa: ASSDDSAYGYT

d_call: .
v_call: TRBV18
cdr3_aa: ASSPEAGQGGYT

d_call: .
v_call: TRBV6-6
cdr3_aa: ASSPGLRAEAF

d_call: TRBD2
v_call: TRBV27
cdr3_aa: ASTSSSGTSPGSSTDTQY

d_call: .
v_call: TRBV7-2
cdr3_aa: ASSLTGLHTGELF

d_call: TRBD2
v_call: TRBV7-3
cdr3_aa: ASSSSGNTGELF

d_call: .
v_call: TRBV12-2
cdr3_aa: ASRLAIQGIRGEKLF